This T cell receptor beta chain emerged from a study of lymphopenia after photon versus proton radiotherapy. Points from the study as a whole: Only patients who died were analyzed for survival; proton advantage is unproven. Photon-treated patients lost naive T cells and TCR diversity; proton-treated stayed stable.

Generated by immunoSEQ multiplex PCR, the TCRdb table keeps only in-frame clones and is missing some. This sample has about 160,000 clones, with around nine tenths found just once. Trimming shortened V by 4 bases and J by 2 bases, and 12 bases separated the two germline ends. The CDR3 runs to 14 residues. Germline V gene sequence: CDR1 MNHEY, CDR2 SMNVEV (reference sequence). Concerning this clone itself: The antigen is unknown.

This clonotype was obtained from a man in his forties or fifties with gastric cancer. Sample: peripheral blood, taken from a patient treated with photon-based radiotherapy. The chain is built from TRBV27 and TRBJ2-7, with TRBD2 as a possible D gene (5 bases). CDR3 sequence (DNA): TGTGCCAGCAGTTCCCCCGGGAAGACCTACGAGCAGTACTTC. This gives the protein CASSSPGKTYEQYF.